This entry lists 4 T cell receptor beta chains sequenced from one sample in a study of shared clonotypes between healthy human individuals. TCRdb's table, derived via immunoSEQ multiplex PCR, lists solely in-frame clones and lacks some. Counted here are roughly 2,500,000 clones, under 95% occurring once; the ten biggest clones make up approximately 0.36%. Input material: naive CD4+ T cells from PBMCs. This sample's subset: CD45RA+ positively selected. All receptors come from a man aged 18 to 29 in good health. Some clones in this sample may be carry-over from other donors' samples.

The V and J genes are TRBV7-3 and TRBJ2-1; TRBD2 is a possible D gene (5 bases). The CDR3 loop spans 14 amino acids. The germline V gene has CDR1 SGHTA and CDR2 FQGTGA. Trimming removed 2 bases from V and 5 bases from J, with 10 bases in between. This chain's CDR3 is CASSLGGLHNEQFF. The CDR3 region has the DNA TGTGCCAGCAGCTTAGGAGGACTCCACAATGAGCAGTTCTTC.

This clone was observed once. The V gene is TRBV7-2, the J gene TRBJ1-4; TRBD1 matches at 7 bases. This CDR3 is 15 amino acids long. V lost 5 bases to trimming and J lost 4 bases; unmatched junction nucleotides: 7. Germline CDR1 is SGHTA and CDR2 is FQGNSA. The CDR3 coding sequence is TGTGCCAGCAGCCTTCGGGGACAGAATAATGAAAAACTGTTTTTT. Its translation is CASSLRGQNNEKLFF.

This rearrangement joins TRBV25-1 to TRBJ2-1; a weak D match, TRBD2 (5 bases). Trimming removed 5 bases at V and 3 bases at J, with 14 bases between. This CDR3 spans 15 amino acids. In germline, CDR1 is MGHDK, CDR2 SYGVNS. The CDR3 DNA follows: TGTGCCAGCAGTCTCCCGGGGAACTACTACAATGAGCAGTTCTTC. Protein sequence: CASSLPGNYYNEQFF.

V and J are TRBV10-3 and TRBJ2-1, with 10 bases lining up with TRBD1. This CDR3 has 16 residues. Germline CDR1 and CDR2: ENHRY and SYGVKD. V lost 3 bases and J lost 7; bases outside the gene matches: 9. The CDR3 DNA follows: TGTGCCATCAGTGACCCCCGACAGGGGGCTGAGAATGAGCAGTTCTTC. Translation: CAISDPRQGAENEQFF.